The rows below give T cell receptor beta chains drawn from one sample of a study of blood T cell repertoires in COVID-19. Assay used: immunoSEQ multiplex PCR; TCRdb lists only in-frame clones, some missing. The sample holds around 250,000 clones, around 84% seen once. The sequencing input was PBMCs or T cells enriched from blood (not recorded which). The receptors here all came from a man younger than 30 who had recovered from COVID-19. The CDR3 runs from the conserved cysteine through the conserved F or W. A D gene is named only where the DNA matches it firmly. Some rows mark clone size as missing; the rest say once, few, many or name a class of expanded clone.

V gene: TRBV5-1
D gene: TRBD1
J gene: TRBJ2-7
clone size: -
CDR3 protein: CASSPGQPYEQYF
CDR3 DNA: TGCGCCAGCAGCCCGGGACAGCCCTACGAGCAGTACTTC

V gene: TRBV10-3
D gene: TRBD2
J gene: TRBJ2-1
clone size: -
CDR3 protein: CAISEILADYNEQFF
CDR3 DNA: TGTGCCATCAGTGAGATCCTAGCGGATTACAATGAGCAGTTCTTC

V gene: TRBV3-1/TRBV3-2
D gene: -
J gene: TRBJ1-2
clone size: -
CDR3 protein: CASSQEVGVGYTF
CDR3 DNA: TGTGCCAGCAGCCAAGAGGTAGGAGTTGGCTACACCTTC

V gene: TRBV2
D gene: TRBD2
J gene: TRBJ2-1
clone size: once
CDR3 protein: CASKEVAGLFYGNEQFF
CDR3 DNA: TGTGCCAGCAAGGAGGTAGCGGGGTTGTTTTATGGCAATGAGCAGTTCTTC

V gene: TRBV5-4
D gene: TRBD2
J gene: TRBJ2-3
clone size: -
CDR3 protein: CASSTTLAGGDTQYF
CDR3 DNA: TGTGCCAGCAGCACGACACTGGCGGGAGGGGATACGCAGTATTTT

V gene: TRBV2
D gene: -
J gene: TRBJ1-5
clone size: -
CDR3 protein: CASSDTGGKNQPQHF
CDR3 DNA: TGTGCCAGCAGTGATACGGGGGGGAAAAATCAGCCCCAGCATTTT

V gene: TRBV2
D gene: TRBD1
J gene: TRBJ1-2
clone size: few
CDR3 protein: CASKGQGSNGYTF
CDR3 DNA: TGTGCCAGCAAGGGACAGGGAAGTAATGGCTACACCTTC

V gene: TRBV3-1/TRBV3-2
D gene: TRBD2
J gene: TRBJ2-1
clone size: -
CDR3 protein: CASSLPGGGSYNEQFF
CDR3 DNA: TGTGCCAGCAGCCTCCCCGGCGGGGGCTCCTACAATGAGCAGTTCTTC

V gene: TRBV28
D gene: TRBD2
J gene: TRBJ2-2
clone size: -
CDR3 protein: CASRTSGDTGELFF
CDR3 DNA: TGTGCCAGCAGAACTAGCGGGGACACCGGGGAGCTGTTTTTT

V gene: TRBV4-2
D gene: -
J gene: TRBJ2-2
clone size: -
CDR3 protein: CASSPSIAGELFF
CDR3 DNA: TGTGCCAGCAGCCCAAGCATCGCCGGGGAGCTGTTTTTT

V gene: TRBV4-1
D gene: TRBD1
J gene: TRBJ1-1
clone size: -
CDR3 protein: CASSQSGQMVGTEAFF
CDR3 DNA: TGCGCCAGCAGCCAATCGGGACAGATGGTTGGCACTGAAGCTTTCTTT

V gene: TRBV28
D gene: -
J gene: TRBJ1-3
clone size: -
CDR3 protein: CASSLPGSGNTIYF
CDR3 DNA: TGTGCCAGCAGTTTACCGGGTTCTGGAAACACCATATATTTT

V gene: TRBV2
D gene: -
J gene: TRBJ1-4
clone size: -
CDR3 protein: CASIIRKDGELFF
CDR3 DNA: TGTGCCAGCATTATCAGGAAGGACGGGGAACTGTTTTTT

V gene: TRBV12-3/TRBV12-4
D gene: -
J gene: TRBJ2-5
clone size: -
CDR3 protein: CASSPTGIETQYF
CDR3 DNA: TGTGCCAGCAGTCCCACAGGGATCGAGACCCAGTACTTC

V gene: TRBV24-1
D gene: -
J gene: TRBJ2-1
clone size: -
CDR3 protein: CATAEAGPLNEQFF
CDR3 DNA: TGTGCCACCGCTGAAGCGGGCCCGCTCAATGAGCAGTTCTTC

V gene: TRBV30
D gene: TRBD2
J gene: TRBJ2-3
clone size: -
CDR3 protein: CAWTLTRFVAGGTDTQYF
CDR3 DNA: TGTGCCTGGACTCTCACCCGATTCGTTGCGGGGGGTACAGATACGCAGTATTTT

V gene: TRBV5-1
D gene: -
J gene: TRBJ2-2
clone size: -
CDR3 protein: CASSLGAPIAANTGELFF
CDR3 DNA: TGCGCCAGCAGCTTGGGGGCGCCAATAGCGGCGAACACCGGGGAGCTGTTTTTT

V gene: TRBV11-3
D gene: -
J gene: TRBJ2-7
clone size: -
CDR3 protein: CASSLYTMGGTRANEQYF
CDR3 DNA: TGTGCCAGCAGCTTATATACGATGGGGGGAACGCGGGCCAACGAGCAGTACTTC

V gene: TRBV5-5
D gene: TRBD2
J gene: TRBJ2-5
clone size: -
CDR3 protein: CASSAGTSGSETQYF
CDR3 DNA: TGTGCCAGCAGCGCAGGGACTAGCGGGAGTGAGACCCAGTACTTC

V gene: TRBV28
D gene: TRBD1
J gene: TRBJ1-1
clone size: -
CDR3 protein: CVSSPDREGGNTEAFF
CDR3 DNA: TGTGTCAGCAGTCCCGACAGGGAAGGTGGAAACACTGAAGCTTTCTTT

V gene: TRBV5-1
D gene: TRBD2
J gene: TRBJ2-7
clone size: -
CDR3 protein: CASGIAGDHEQYF
CDR3 DNA: TGCGCCAGCGGGATAGCGGGAGACCACGAGCAGTACTTC

V gene: TRBV12-5
D gene: TRBD1
J gene: TRBJ2-7
clone size: -
CDR3 protein: CASGFATGTGGTKQYF
CDR3 DNA: TGTGCTAGTGGTTTCGCCACCGGGACAGGGGGCACGAAGCAGTACTTC

V gene: TRBV18
D gene: -
J gene: TRBJ1-2
clone size: -
CDR3 protein: CASSPDRNKNYGYTF
CDR3 DNA: TGTGCCAGCTCACCGGACAGAAATAAAAACTATGGCTACACCTTC

V gene: TRBV10-3
D gene: -
J gene: TRBJ2-3
clone size: -
CDR3 protein: CAISGESVGGTDTQYF
CDR3 DNA: TGTGCCATCAGTGGAGAGTCTGTCGGAGGGACAGATACGCAGTATTTT

V gene: TRBV7-9
D gene: TRBD1
J gene: TRBJ1-2
clone size: -
CDR3 protein: CASSPDRVSGYTF
CDR3 DNA: TGTGCCAGCAGCCCGGACAGGGTCTCTGGCTACACCTTC

V gene: TRBV18
D gene: -
J gene: TRBJ1-5
clone size: -
CDR3 protein: CASSEEGQPQHF
CDR3 DNA: TGTGCCAGCTCAGAGGAGGGCCAGCCCCAGCATTTT

V gene: TRBV5-8
D gene: TRBD1
J gene: TRBJ1-2
clone size: few
CDR3 protein: CASSPPNRGCGYTF
CDR3 DNA: TGTGCCAGCAGCCCCCCAAACAGGGGTTGTGGCTACACCTTC

V gene: TRBV12-3/TRBV12-4
D gene: -
J gene: TRBJ2-1
clone size: -
CDR3 protein: CASTLEGHEQFF
CDR3 DNA: TGTGCCAGCACCCTTGAGGGCCATGAGCAGTTCTTC

V gene: TRBV7-2
D gene: -
J gene: TRBJ2-7
clone size: -
CDR3 protein: CASSLVEGNEQYF
CDR3 DNA: TGTGCCAGCAGCTTAGTGGAGGGGAACGAGCAGTACTTC

V gene: TRBV5-4
D gene: TRBD1
J gene: TRBJ1-2
clone size: -
CDR3 protein: CASSLAKGATYGYTF
CDR3 DNA: TGTGCCAGCAGCTTGGCCAAGGGGGCGACCTATGGCTACACCTTC

V gene: TRBV18
D gene: -
J gene: TRBJ2-2
clone size: -
CDR3 protein: CASSPQDQGNTGELFF
CDR3 DNA: TGTGCCAGCTCACCGCAGGATCAGGGGAACACCGGGGAGCTGTTTTTT

V gene: TRBV7-9
D gene: -
J gene: TRBJ2-1
clone size: -
CDR3 protein: CASSSRTHSLNEQFF
CDR3 DNA: TGTGCCAGCAGCTCTCGGACTCACTCCCTCAATGAGCAGTTCTTC

V gene: TRBV2
D gene: TRBD1
J gene: TRBJ1-3
clone size: -
CDR3 protein: CASSEGQGARKNTIYF
CDR3 DNA: TGTGCCAGCAGTGAAGGTCAGGGGGCGCGAAAAAACACCATATATTTT

V gene: TRBV23-1
D gene: -
J gene: TRBJ1-1
clone size: -
CDR3 protein: CASSHSPGVISTEAFF
CDR3 DNA: TGCGCCAGCAGTCATTCTCCAGGGGTTATTAGTACTGAAGCTTTCTTT

V gene: TRBV11-3
D gene: TRBD1
J gene: TRBJ2-7
clone size: -
CDR3 protein: CASSRDRSSYEQYF
CDR3 DNA: TGTGCCAGCAGCCGGGACAGAAGCTCCTACGAGCAGTACTTC

V gene: TRBV7-9
D gene: TRBD2
J gene: TRBJ2-1
clone size: -
CDR3 protein: CASSELLGSGPFHSEQFF
CDR3 DNA: TGTGCCAGCAGCGAGCTCTTAGGTAGCGGGCCCTTCCACAGTGAGCAGTTCTTC

V gene: TRBV27
D gene: TRBD1
J gene: TRBJ1-2
clone size: -
CDR3 protein: CASSPGTGGPNYGYTF
CDR3 DNA: TGTGCCAGCAGTCCAGGGACAGGGGGCCCTAACTATGGCTACACCTTC

V gene: TRBV27
D gene: -
J gene: TRBJ2-7
clone size: -
CDR3 protein: CAREREQYF
CDR3 DNA: TGTGCCAGGGAGAGGGAGCAGTACTTC

V gene: TRBV5-1
D gene: TRBD1
J gene: TRBJ1-1
clone size: -
CDR3 protein: CASQTPGTGNTEAFF
CDR3 DNA: TGCGCCAGCCAGACCCCCGGGACAGGGAACACTGAAGCTTTCTTT

V gene: TRBV28
D gene: TRBD1
J gene: TRBJ1-5
clone size: once
CDR3 protein: CASSLGQGNQPQHF
CDR3 DNA: TGTGCCAGCAGTTTAGGACAGGGGAATCAGCCCCAGCATTTT

V gene: TRBV29-1
D gene: -
J gene: TRBJ2-2
clone size: -
CDR3 protein: CSVRGYYTGELFF
CDR3 DNA: TGCAGCGTGAGGGGGTATTACACCGGGGAGCTGTTTTTT

V gene: TRBV7-8
D gene: -
J gene: TRBJ2-5
clone size: -
CDR3 protein: CASSLGRGPLETQYF
CDR3 DNA: TGTGCCAGCAGCTTAGGCAGAGGTCCCTTAGAGACCCAGTACTTC